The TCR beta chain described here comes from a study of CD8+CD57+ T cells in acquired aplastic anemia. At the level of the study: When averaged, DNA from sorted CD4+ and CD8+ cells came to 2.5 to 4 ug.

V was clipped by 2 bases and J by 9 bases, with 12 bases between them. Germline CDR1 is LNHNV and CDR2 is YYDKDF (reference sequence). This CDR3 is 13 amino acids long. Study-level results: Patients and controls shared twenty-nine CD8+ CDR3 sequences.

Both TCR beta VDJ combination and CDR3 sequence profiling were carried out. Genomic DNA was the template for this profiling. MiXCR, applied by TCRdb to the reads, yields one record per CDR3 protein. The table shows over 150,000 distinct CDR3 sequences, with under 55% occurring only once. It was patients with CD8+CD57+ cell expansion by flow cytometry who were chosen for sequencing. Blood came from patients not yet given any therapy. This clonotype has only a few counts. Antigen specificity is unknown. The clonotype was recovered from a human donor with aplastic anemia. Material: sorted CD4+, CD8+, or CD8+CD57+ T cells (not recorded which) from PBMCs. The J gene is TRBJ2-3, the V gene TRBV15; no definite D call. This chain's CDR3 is CATSRQVMDTQYF. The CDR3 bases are TGTGCCACCAGCAGACAGGTGATGGACACGCAGTATTTT.